The 13 T cell receptor beta chains reported below all come from one sample, sequenced in a study of response to subunit inactivated influenza vaccine. MiXCR was run by TCRdb on the RT-PCR reads, yielding one entry per CDR3 protein. Among 700,000 to 900,000 distinct CDR3 sequences listed, about 20% were seen once. The sample was PBMCs from blood, taken roughly 5 days after vaccination. All receptors come from a man between 45 and 60 years old who received an inactivated influenza vaccine.

This clonotype showed up just once. An end of the junction does not agree with germline; a read error may underlie this. The V call is TRBV7-9, the J call TRBJ2-1, with D hard to call. Germline assignment: CDR1 SEHNR and CDR2 FQNEAQ (reference sequence). This CDR3 spans 15 amino acids. The CDR3: CAGSPRITAYNEQFF. In nucleotides, the CDR3 is TGTGCCGGCAGCCCCCGGATCACAGCTTACAATGAGCAGTTCTTC.

In this sample, this clonotype turned up a few times. The chain is built from TRBV7-2 and TRBJ2-3, with a possible D match to TRBD2 (6 bases). Looked up from germline, CDR1 is SGHTA and CDR2 is FQGNSA. V was pared by 2 bases and J by 1 base, with 10 bases between. This CDR3 is 15 amino acids long. The CDR3 nucleotides are TGTGCCAGCAGCTTAAAGGCGGGGCGCACAGATACGCAGTATTTT. Protein product: CASSLKAGRTDTQYF.

This rearrangement joins TRBV6-1 to TRBJ2-7, with TRBD2 matching 8 bases. V lost 6 bases and J lost 7; bases outside the gene matches: 11. Germline V gene lookup returns CDR1 MNHNS and CDR2 SASEGT. The CDR3 loop spans 14 amino acids. The CDR3 is CASSPPGGEFEQYF. DNA for the CDR3: TGTGCCAGCAGCCCTCCGGGGGGGGAGTTTGAGCAGTACTTC.

CDR3 region: CASSQEGLAGGYEQYF. CDR3 coding DNA: TGTGCCAGCAGCCAAGAGGGGCTAGCGGGAGGGTACGAGCAGTACTTC. The chain recombines TRBV4-2 with TRBJ2-7; 12 bases line up with TRBD2. CDR3 size: 16 residues. After removal of 0 bases from V and 4 bases from J, the junction contained 4 bases not matched to a gene. Germline-derived CDR1 and CDR2 are LGHNA and YNFKEQ.

The gene calls are TRBV6-5 and TRBJ2-1, with 7 bases fitting TRBD2. In germline, CDR1 is MNHEY, CDR2 SVGAGI. CDR3 length: 17 residues. The trim removed 0 bases at V and 1 base at J, leaving 6 bases unmatched. CDR3 sequence: CASSYSGGRGSYNEQFF. For the CDR3, the DNA is TGTGCCAGCAGTTACTCGGGCGGGAGAGGTTCCTACAATGAGCAGTTCTTC.

This sequence joins TRBV6-5 and TRBJ1-2; TRBD1 might be the D (6 bases). Trimming removed 0 bases at V and 5 bases at J, with 22 bases between. Germline lookup yields CDR1 MNHEY and CDR2 SVGAGI. CDR3 size: 18 residues. CDR3 protein: CASSYSKTGDRSVYGYTF. The DNA for the CDR3 is TGTGCCAGCAGTTACTCGAAGACGGGTGACAGGTCCGTTTATGGCTACACCTTC.

J is TRBJ1-1 and V is TRBV6-6; no clear D gene. Germline V CDR1 and CDR2: MNHNY, SVGAGI (reference sequence). V was shortened by 2 bases and J by 7 bases, with 2 bases between the two germline ends. CDR3 length: 10 amino acids. The CDR3: CASSYGEAFF. CDR3 DNA sequence: TGTGCCAGCAGTTACGGTGAAGCTTTCTTT.

The J gene is TRBJ2-7, the V gene TRBV7-9; D uncertain. This CDR3 has 12 amino acids. Germline CDR1 is SEHNR and CDR2 is FQNEAQ (reference sequence). V dropped 1 base and J dropped 9 bases, with 10 bases sitting between them. The CDR3 here is CASSLEGWWQYF. DNA of the CDR3: TGTGCCAGCAGCTTAGAGGGCTGGTGGCAGTACTTC.

This clonotype showed up just a few times. The chain couples TRBV4-1 to TRBJ1-4; weak D call: TRBD1 (5 bases). V lost 4 bases and J lost 3, with 12 bases in between. Germline loops: CDR1 MGHRA, CDR2 YSYEKL. This CDR3 has 15 residues. CDR3 sequence (DNA): TGCGCCAGCAGCCGGAACTCGGGGGCTAATGAAAAACTGTTTTTT. As protein: CASSRNSGANEKLFF.

This clonotype was seen repeatedly, ten times or more. This sequence joins TRBV5-1 and TRBJ2-1; D is tentatively TRBD1 or TRBD2 (5 bases each). Trimming left V 3 bases short and J 9 bases short, with 16 bases between. The germline CDR1 and CDR2 sequences are SGHRS and YFSETQ. CDR3 length equals 14 residues. CDR3 protein: CASSSGVTGGEQFF. CDR3 coding DNA: TGCGCCAGCAGCTCAGGAGTCACTGGGGGTGAGCAGTTCTTC. Filled out from reference TRBV5-1 and TRBJ2-1, the complete variable domain reads KAGVTQTPRYLIKTRGQQVTLSCSPISGHRSVSWYQQTPGQGLQFLFEYFSETQRNKGNFPGRFSGRQFSNSRSEMNVSTLELGDSALYLCASSSGVTGGEQFFGPGTRLTVL.

This clonotype was counted between two and nine times. V and J are TRBV7-8 and TRBJ2-7, with D perhaps TRBD2 (6 bases). The CDR3 length is 16 residues. CDR1 and CDR2 (germline): SGHVS, FQNEAQ. V was shortened by 0 bases and J by 0 bases, with 12 bases between the two germline ends. CDR3 residues: CASSLASGLSSYEQYF. The CDR3 nucleotides are TGTGCCAGCAGCTTAGCCTCGGGACTCAGCTCCTACGAGCAGTACTTC.

DNA of the CDR3: TGCAGTGTAGAGACAGCGCGCATCACAGATACGCAGTATTTT. Residues: CSVETARITDTQYF. V usage is TRBV20-1 and J usage is TRBJ2-3; D is possibly TRBD1 (5 bases). This CDR3 spans 14 amino acids. Germline CDR1 DFQATT, CDR2 SNEGSKA (reference sequence). Trimming stripped 7 bases from V and 2 bases from J, with 16 bases between.

The chain couples TRBV7-2 to TRBJ1-2; 9 bases agree with TRBD1. The CDR3 spans 16 residues. Germline CDR1 and CDR2: SGHTA and FQGNSA. The V and J ends lost 4 bases and 8 bases, in that order; junction bases with no gene match: 14. The CDR3 protein is CASSSATPGTGTGYTF. As DNA, the CDR3 is TGTGCCAGCAGCTCCGCGACGCCCGGGACAGGGACCGGCTACACCTTC.